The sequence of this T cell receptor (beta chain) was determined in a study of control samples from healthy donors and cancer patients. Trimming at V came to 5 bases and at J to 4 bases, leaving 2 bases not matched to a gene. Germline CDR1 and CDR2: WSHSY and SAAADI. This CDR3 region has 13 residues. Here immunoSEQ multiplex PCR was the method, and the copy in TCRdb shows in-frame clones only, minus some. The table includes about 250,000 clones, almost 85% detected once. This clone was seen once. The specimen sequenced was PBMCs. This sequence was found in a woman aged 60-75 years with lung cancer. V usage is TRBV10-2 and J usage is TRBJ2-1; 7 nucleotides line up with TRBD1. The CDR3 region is CASSPGQYNEQFF. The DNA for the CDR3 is TGCGCCAGCAGTCCGGGACAGTACAATGAGCAGTTCTTC.